Below, 3 T cell receptor beta chains from the same sample are listed, as sequenced in a study of cytomegalovirus exposure and HLA in healthy donors. It was with 60 Vbeta and 13 Jbeta primers that the PCR ran. TCRdb's table, derived via immunoSEQ multiplex PCR, lists solely in-frame clones and lacks some. Of about 100,000 clones listed, about four fifths were seen once; the top ten hold about 4%. The specimen was PBMCs. Receptors originate from a female donor in good health and CMV-seropositive.

This chain connects TRBV10-3 to TRBJ1-1; TRBD1 matches 7 bases. Trimming removed 2 bases from V and 9 bases from J; junction bases left unmatched: 12. The CDR3 contains 15 residues. The germline gives CDR1 ENHRY, CDR2 SYGVKD. The chain's CDR3 is CAISEGDRIKGQAFF. Here the CDR3 DNA reads TGTGCCATCAGTGAGGGGGACAGAATAAAAGGCCAAGCTTTCTTT.

V gene TRBV7-9 combines with J gene TRBJ1-1, with 8 nucleotides matching TRBD1. The CDR3 length is 12 residues. With 6 bases clipped from V and 10 bases from J, the junction kept 7 bases outside the gene matches. The germline V gene encodes CDR1 SEHNR and CDR2 FQNEAQ (reference sequence). The CDR3 loop reads CASRWTGLRAFF. The CDR3 nucleotides read TGTGCCAGCAGGTGGACAGGGCTAAGAGCTTTCTTT.

Comments on this clone: Relative to the germline gene, one junction end is altered; a read error may explain this. This chain links TRBV10-3 with TRBJ2-7; a possible D gene is TRBD1 (5 bases). This CDR3 has 14 residues. In germline, CDR1 is ENHRY, CDR2 SYGVKD. The CDR3 is CASSRQGPSYEQYF. CDR3 nucleotide sequence: TGTGCCAGCAGTCGGCAGGGCCCCTCCTACGAGCAGTACTTC.